This T cell receptor (beta chain) was recovered during a study of cytomegalovirus exposure and HLA in healthy donors. This clone was detected only a few times. The study ran its PCR with 60 Vbeta and 13 Jbeta primers. The method was immunoSEQ multiplex PCR; TCRdb's version includes in-frame clones alone and lacks a portion of them. The table includes over 75,000 clones, around 10% detected once. From germline, CDR1 is MNHNS and CDR2 SASEGT. CDR3 length equals 14 residues. V lost 4 bases, J lost 4 bases, and 11 bases lay in between. V gene TRBV6-1 combines with J gene TRBJ1-5; D is perhaps TRBD1 (5 bases). The source of this sequence is a man aged 45 to 65 in good health and CMV-seropositive. Specimen: PBMCs. The CDR3 DNA follows: TGTGCCAGCAGTGTGGAGACAGAGAATCAGCCCCAGCATTTT. Translating it yields CASSVETENQPQHF.